These T cell receptor beta chains were read from a single sample in a study of shared clonotypes between healthy human individuals. Repertoires were generated with immunoSEQ multiplex PCR, while TCRdb's copy carries only in-frame clones and drops some. Of 2 million to 2.5 million clones listed, almost 96% are singletons. What was sequenced was naive CD4+ T cells sorted from blood. These receptors came from a man in his late teens or twenties in good health. CDR3s include the opening cysteine and the closing phenylalanine or tryptophan. A D gene is named only where the DNA matches it firmly. Size is omitted from some rows. Given values are once, few, many or a class for expanded clones.

clone_size: .
v_call: TRBV28
d_call: TRBD1
j_call: TRBJ2-2
cdr3_nt: TGTGCCAGCAGCAGTGGGACAGGGGGCAGCGGGGAGCTGTTTTTT
cdr3_aa: CASSSGTGGSGELFF

clone_size: .
v_call: TRBV5-1
d_call: TRBD1
j_call: TRBJ1-5
cdr3_nt: TGCGCCAGCAGCTTGGAGGGACAGGGCGGTCAGCCCCAGCATTTT
cdr3_aa: CASSLEGQGGQPQHF

clone_size: .
v_call: TRBV5-1
d_call: TRBD1
j_call: TRBJ2-5
cdr3_nt: TGCGCCAGCAGCTTGACAGGGGGATTGGAGACCCAGTACTTC
cdr3_aa: CASSLTGGLETQYF

clone_size: .
v_call: TRBV28
d_call: .
j_call: TRBJ1-1
cdr3_nt: TGTGCCAGCAGTTTAATGGCGGGGGACACTGAAGCTTTCTTT
cdr3_aa: CASSLMAGDTEAFF

clone_size: .
v_call: TRBV2
d_call: .
j_call: TRBJ2-5
cdr3_nt: TGTGCCAGCAGTTTTCCAGGCCAAGAGACCCAGTACTTC
cdr3_aa: CASSFPGQETQYF

clone_size: .
v_call: TRBV6-6
d_call: .
j_call: TRBJ2-6
cdr3_nt: TGTGCCAGCAGTTACTCGAACTCTGGGGCCAACGTCCTGACTTTC
cdr3_aa: CASSYSNSGANVLTF

clone_size: once
v_call: TRBV18
d_call: TRBD1
j_call: TRBJ2-1
cdr3_nt: TGTGCCAGCTCGCTTCCCGGGACAGGGGGTGTAAATGAGCAGTTCTTC
cdr3_aa: CASSLPGTGGVNEQFF

clone_size: .
v_call: TRBV4-1
d_call: TRBD1
j_call: TRBJ1-1
cdr3_nt: TGCGCCAGCAGCCAAGGGGACAGTCGCCCCTCCTCGACTGAAGCTTTCTTT
cdr3_aa: CASSQGDSRPSSTEAFF

clone_size: .
v_call: TRBV5-1
d_call: .
j_call: TRBJ1-1
cdr3_nt: TGCGCCAGCAGCTTGTTAAGGACAGACAACACTGAAGCTTTCTTT
cdr3_aa: CASSLLRTDNTEAFF

clone_size: .
v_call: TRBV27
d_call: .
j_call: TRBJ1-5
cdr3_nt: TGTGCCAGCAGACTTGGGACCGGAGGCAATCAGCCCCAGCATTTT
cdr3_aa: CASRLGTGGNQPQHF

clone_size: .
v_call: TRBV9
d_call: .
j_call: TRBJ2-2
cdr3_nt: TGTGCCAGCAGCCTCATGACTTTCGCGAACACCGGGGAGCTGTTTTTT
cdr3_aa: CASSLMTFANTGELFF

clone_size: .
v_call: TRBV7-9
d_call: TRBD1
j_call: TRBJ2-5
cdr3_nt: TGTGCCAGCAGCTTAGCGCTCCAGGGGGCTGAGGAGACCCAGTACTTC
cdr3_aa: CASSLALQGAEETQYF

clone_size: .
v_call: TRBV15
d_call: .
j_call: TRBJ1-2
cdr3_nt: TGTGCCACCAGCAGAGATGTGCGGGGTGGCTACACCTTC
cdr3_aa: CATSRDVRGGYTF

clone_size: once
v_call: TRBV11-2
d_call: .
j_call: TRBJ1-2
cdr3_nt: TGTGCCAGCAGCTTATCGGGGCAGGGCCTCAACTATGGCTACACCTTC
cdr3_aa: CASSLSGQGLNYGYTF

clone_size: .
v_call: TRBV10-3
d_call: .
j_call: TRBJ1-4
cdr3_nt: TGTGCCGTCCGGGGGGGTGCAACTAATGAAAAACTGTTTTTT
cdr3_aa: CAVRGGATNEKLFF

clone_size: .
v_call: TRBV4-3
d_call: .
j_call: TRBJ2-1
cdr3_nt: TGCGCCAGCAGCCAAGAAGGAACAGGGTTGGATGAGCAGTTCTTC
cdr3_aa: CASSQEGTGLDEQFF

clone_size: .
v_call: TRBV7-8
d_call: TRBD1
j_call: TRBJ2-7
cdr3_nt: TGTGCCAGCAGCTTGGGACAGGGGAATACCCCTCCCTACGAGCAGTACTTC
cdr3_aa: CASSLGQGNTPPYEQYF

clone_size: .
v_call: TRBV27
d_call: .
j_call: TRBJ1-2
cdr3_nt: TGTGCCAGCCGGGAGGGCAGGGAGTTCCATGGCTACACCTTC
cdr3_aa: CASREGREFHGYTF

clone_size: .
v_call: TRBV5-4
d_call: .
j_call: TRBJ1-2
cdr3_nt: TGTGCCAGCAGCTTGGGTCGGGGAGGCGACTATGGCTACACCTTC
cdr3_aa: CASSLGRGGDYGYTF

clone_size: once
v_call: TRBV7-2
d_call: .
j_call: TRBJ2-4
cdr3_nt: TGTGCCAGCAGCGATCTAGGGGGGCGGGTTCAGTACTTC
cdr3_aa: CASSDLGGRVQYF

clone_size: once
v_call: TRBV6-1
d_call: .
j_call: TRBJ2-5
cdr3_nt: TGTGCCAGCAGTGGGTTTCAAGAGACCCAGTACTTC
cdr3_aa: CASSGFQETQYF

clone_size: .
v_call: TRBV18
d_call: .
j_call: TRBJ2-3
cdr3_nt: TGTGCCAGCTCACCAGGGGAGGCGGATACGCAGTATTTT
cdr3_aa: CASSPGEADTQYF

clone_size: once
v_call: TRBV19
d_call: .
j_call: TRBJ2-7
cdr3_nt: TGTGCCAGTAGTATAGGCGGAGCCTCCTACGAGCAGTACTTC
cdr3_aa: CASSIGGASYEQYF

clone_size: .
v_call: TRBV6-1
d_call: .
j_call: TRBJ1-2
cdr3_nt: TGTGCCAGCAGTGAAAACTGGGTCCTCCGCGACTATGGCTACACCTTC
cdr3_aa: CASSENWVLRDYGYTF

clone_size: .
v_call: TRBV29-1
d_call: .
j_call: TRBJ1-1
cdr3_nt: TGCACCCTACCGGGGAAAACTGAAGCTTTCTTT
cdr3_aa: CTLPGKTEAFF

clone_size: .
v_call: TRBV6-5
d_call: .
j_call: TRBJ2-3
cdr3_nt: TGTGCCAGCAGTTACTCGTCTCTAGTTTCCACAGATACGCAGTATTTT
cdr3_aa: CASSYSSLVSTDTQYF

clone_size: .
v_call: TRBV5-1
d_call: .
j_call: TRBJ2-6
cdr3_nt: TGCGCCAGCAGCTTGGCCCGCCCTGGGGCCAACGTCCTGACTTTC
cdr3_aa: CASSLARPGANVLTF

clone_size: .
v_call: TRBV5-1
d_call: TRBD1
j_call: TRBJ2-5
cdr3_nt: TGCGCCAGCAGCCTCGGACAGGGAGAGACCCAGTACTTC
cdr3_aa: CASSLGQGETQYF

clone_size: .
v_call: TRBV6-1
d_call: .
j_call: TRBJ2-3
cdr3_nt: TGTGCCAGCAGTGTTGGGGGCGGGACAGATACGCAGTATTTT
cdr3_aa: CASSVGGGTDTQYF

clone_size: .
v_call: TRBV7-2
d_call: .
j_call: TRBJ1-2
cdr3_nt: TGTGCCAGCAGCCCACCGGTACTTAACTATGGCTACACCTTC
cdr3_aa: CASSPPVLNYGYTF

clone_size: .
v_call: TRBV30
d_call: .
j_call: TRBJ1-3
cdr3_nt: TGTGCCTGGGGCGGTGGGGGCTCTGGAAACACCATATATTTT
cdr3_aa: CAWGGGGSGNTIYF

clone_size: few
v_call: TRBV6-5
d_call: .
j_call: TRBJ1-5
cdr3_nt: TGTGCCAGCAGTCGGGACTTCCCTAGCAATCAGCCCCAGCATTTT
cdr3_aa: CASSRDFPSNQPQHF

clone_size: once
v_call: TRBV5-1
d_call: TRBD1
j_call: TRBJ2-3
cdr3_nt: TGCGCCAGCAGCTTGACAGGGGATGGCACAGATACGCAGTATTTT
cdr3_aa: CASSLTGDGTDTQYF

clone_size: few
v_call: TRBV28
d_call: TRBD1
j_call: TRBJ1-5
cdr3_nt: TGTGCCAGCAGTTTCTCCACCATGACAGGGCAATTATCCCAGCCCCAGCATTTT
cdr3_aa: CASSFSTMTGQLSQPQHF

clone_size: .
v_call: TRBV18
d_call: TRBD2
j_call: TRBJ2-7
cdr3_nt: TGTGCCAGCTCACCTGCTAGCGGGAGCCGGTACGAGCAGTACTTC
cdr3_aa: CASSPASGSRYEQYF

clone_size: .
v_call: TRBV7-9
d_call: .
j_call: TRBJ1-6
cdr3_nt: TGTGCCAGCAGCTTAGCTAATTCACCCCTCCACTTT
cdr3_aa: CASSLANSPLHF

clone_size: .
v_call: TRBV5-5
d_call: .
j_call: TRBJ1-6
cdr3_nt: TGTGCCAGCAGTCAGAGACCTAAAGGGGTTAATTCACCCCTCCACTTT
cdr3_aa: CASSQRPKGVNSPLHF

clone_size: .
v_call: TRBV6-6
d_call: .
j_call: TRBJ2-1
cdr3_nt: TGTGCCAGCAGTTACGTTGCTAGCTCTGGTGAGCAGTTCTTC
cdr3_aa: CASSYVASSGEQFF

clone_size: .
v_call: TRBV25-1
d_call: .
j_call: TRBJ2-5
cdr3_nt: TGTGCCAGCAGTTCTGGGCAGGCCGGGGAGACCCAGTACTTC
cdr3_aa: CASSSGQAGETQYF

clone_size: .
v_call: TRBV7-3
d_call: .
j_call: TRBJ2-1
cdr3_nt: TGTGCCAGCAGCCCCTCGGACAGCTCCTACAATGAGCAGTTCTTC
cdr3_aa: CASSPSDSSYNEQFF

clone_size: .
v_call: TRBV28
d_call: TRBD2
j_call: TRBJ2-5
cdr3_nt: TGTGCCAGCAGTTCCCCCGGGACTAGCGGTAAAGAGACCCAGTACTTC
cdr3_aa: CASSSPGTSGKETQYF

clone_size: .
v_call: TRBV7-9
d_call: TRBD2
j_call: TRBJ2-7
cdr3_nt: TGTGCCAGCAGCTTAGACTTAGCGGGAGTCGGGGACGAGCAGTACTTC
cdr3_aa: CASSLDLAGVGDEQYF

clone_size: .
v_call: TRBV5-1
d_call: .
j_call: TRBJ1-2
cdr3_nt: TGCGCCAGCAGCTTGCAAGGATATAACTATGGCTACACCTTC
cdr3_aa: CASSLQGYNYGYTF

clone_size: .
v_call: TRBV7-9
d_call: .
j_call: TRBJ2-5
cdr3_nt: TGTGCCAGCAGCTTAACCCCATTACTAACCCAAGAGACCCAGTACTTC
cdr3_aa: CASSLTPLLTQETQYF

clone_size: .
v_call: TRBV6-5
d_call: .
j_call: TRBJ1-5
cdr3_nt: TGTGCCAGCAGTCGTGGCGTGGGTCAGCCCCAGCATTTT
cdr3_aa: CASSRGVGQPQHF

clone_size: .
v_call: TRBV21-1
d_call: .
j_call: TRBJ1-2
cdr3_nt: TGTGCCAGCAGCAAACCCGGGTTCGATGGCTACACCTTC
cdr3_aa: CASSKPGFDGYTF

clone_size: .
v_call: TRBV5-1
d_call: TRBD2
j_call: TRBJ2-3
cdr3_nt: TGCGCCAGCAGTCGGCGGGGGAAGGTGGCAGATACGCAGTATTTT
cdr3_aa: CASSRRGKVADTQYF

clone_size: .
v_call: TRBV4-2
d_call: TRBD1
j_call: TRBJ1-5
cdr3_nt: TGTGCCAGCAGCCAGGCCATGACAGGGATTTGGGGACAGCCCCAGCATTTT
cdr3_aa: CASSQAMTGIWGQPQHF

clone_size: .
v_call: TRBV12-2
d_call: .
j_call: TRBJ1-5
cdr3_nt: TGTGCAAGTCGCTTAGCGGGTAGGAGTTGTGACCGCAATCAGCCCCAGCATTTT
cdr3_aa: CASRLAGRSCDRNQPQHF

clone_size: .
v_call: TRBV7-3
d_call: .
j_call: TRBJ2-2
cdr3_nt: TGTGCCAGCAGCTTAACGAACACCGGGGAGCTGTTTTTT
cdr3_aa: CASSLTNTGELFF

clone_size: .
v_call: TRBV18
d_call: TRBD1
j_call: TRBJ2-7
cdr3_nt: TGTGCCAGCTCACGGACAGGGGGAGACTCCTACGAGCAGTACTTC
cdr3_aa: CASSRTGGDSYEQYF

clone_size: .
v_call: TRBV7-9
d_call: TRBD1
j_call: TRBJ1-1
cdr3_nt: TGTGCCAGCAGCGAGGGACAGGGAGACACTGAAGCTTTCTTT
cdr3_aa: CASSEGQGDTEAFF

clone_size: once
v_call: TRBV5-1
d_call: .
j_call: TRBJ2-3
cdr3_nt: TGCGCCAGCAGCTTGGCGACGGGAGTCACAGATACGCAGTATTTT
cdr3_aa: CASSLATGVTDTQYF

clone_size: .
v_call: TRBV18
d_call: .
j_call: TRBJ2-7
cdr3_nt: TGTGCCAGCACCCCGGGGCCGGGCCTATCCTACGAGCAGTACTTC
cdr3_aa: CASTPGPGLSYEQYF

clone_size: .
v_call: TRBV5-4
d_call: .
j_call: TRBJ1-1
cdr3_nt: TGTGCCAGCAGCCCCGGAGGGGAGTGGAACACTGAAGCTTTCTTT
cdr3_aa: CASSPGGEWNTEAFF

clone_size: .
v_call: TRBV5-4
d_call: .
j_call: TRBJ2-3
cdr3_nt: TGTGCCAGCAGCTTCGGGGGACAGAGCACAGATACGCAGTATTTT
cdr3_aa: CASSFGGQSTDTQYF

clone_size: .
v_call: TRBV28
d_call: .
j_call: TRBJ1-1
cdr3_nt: TGTGCCAGCAGTTTGCCCAGCGTCATGAACACTGAAGCTTTCTTT
cdr3_aa: CASSLPSVMNTEAFF

clone_size: once
v_call: TRBV5-1
d_call: .
j_call: TRBJ1-2
cdr3_nt: TGCGCCAGCAGCTTGGACTCGGGGGTCGGCTACACCTTC
cdr3_aa: CASSLDSGVGYTF

clone_size: .
v_call: TRBV5-6
d_call: .
j_call: TRBJ2-7
cdr3_nt: TGTGCCAGCAGTTCGAGCCCGCAGGCCTACGAGCAGTACTTC
cdr3_aa: CASSSSPQAYEQYF

clone_size: .
v_call: TRBV30
d_call: .
j_call: TRBJ2-1
cdr3_nt: TGTGCCTGGAGTAGTGGGCAGTACAATGAGCAGTTCTTC
cdr3_aa: CAWSSGQYNEQFF